Listed here are 26 T cell receptor beta chains from one sample, sequenced in a study of blood T cells in healthy people across ages. A sample-barcoded 5' primer and a J-beta primer mix were used in a second PCR of roughly 6 to 11 cycles. TCRdb reprocessed the 5' RACE reads via MiXCR and lists one record per CDR3 protein. This sample yields about 1,400,000 distinct CDR3 sequences, of which approximately 60% are seen a single time; about 6.3% belongs to the top ten. The sequenced sample was blood. The source of these receptors is a man between 18 and 35 years old in good health.

The CDR3 loop reads CASNRYRAGDEKLFF. Here the CDR3 DNA reads TGTGCCAGCAACCGTTACAGGGCGGGGGATGAAAAACTGTTTTTT. The chain carries TRBV2 and TRBJ1-4, with a tentative D call TRBD1 (6 bases). V shed 7 bases and J shed 6 bases, with 18 bases lying between them. CDR1 is SNHLY, CDR2 FYNNEI, per germline. The CDR3 covers 15 residues.

V is TRBV20-1 and J is TRBJ2-1, with TRBD2 identical over 7 bases. V trimming: 5 bases; J trimming: 3 bases; junction bases outside the gene matches: 13. CDR1 and CDR2 from the germline V gene are DFQATT and SNEGSKA (reference sequence). The CDR3 length is 16 residues. CDR3 DNA: TGCAGTGCTTTTGGGGAAAAAGCGGGGATCTACAATGAGCAGTTCTTC. Translating it yields CSAFGEKAGIYNEQFF.

The chain has TRBV25-1 and TRBJ1-1, with 7 bases identical to TRBD1. The V and J ends lost 8 bases and 0 bases, in that order; junction bases with no gene match: 6. The CDR3 consists of 14 residues. Germline CDR1 and CDR2: MGHDK and SYGVNS. The CDR3 sequence is CASLATGMNTEAFF. The CDR3 nucleotides read TGTGCCAGCCTCGCGACAGGGATGAACACTGAAGCTTTCTTT.

The chain has TRBV9 and TRBJ2-1; maybe TRBD1 (5 bases). The V and J ends lost 3 bases and 5 bases respectively, with 12 bases between them. Germline values: CDR1 SGDLS, CDR2 YYNGEE. This CDR3 spans 14 amino acids. The CDR3 loop reads CASSDRRQNNEQFF. Here the CDR3 DNA reads TGTGCCAGCAGCGACCGTCGACAGAACAATGAGCAGTTCTTC.

V is TRBV5-1 and J is TRBJ2-7; 8 nucleotides line up with TRBD1. V lost 1 base to trimming and J lost 6 bases; unmatched junction nucleotides: 6. The CDR3 is 14 residues long. Looked up from germline, CDR1 is SGHRS and CDR2 is YFSETQ. The CDR3 loop reads CASSLTGGRLEQYF. CDR3 nucleotide sequence: TGCGCCAGCAGCTTGACAGGGGGGCGACTCGAGCAGTACTTC.

This CDR3 is CSARRLPGLAEVNEQFF. For the CDR3, the DNA is TGCAGTGCTAGACGACTCCCGGGACTAGCGGAAGTCAATGAGCAGTTCTTC. This rearrangement joins TRBV20-1 to TRBJ2-1; TRBD2 agrees at 11 bases. Germline CDR1 and CDR2: DFQATT and SNEGSKA (reference sequence). CDR3 size: 17 residues. The ends lost 2 bases at V and 6 bases at J; junction bases unmatched: 12.

The chain employs TRBV14 and TRBJ1-4; TRBD1 aligns across 9 bases. This CDR3 is built from 12 residues. Germline CDR1 is SGHDN and CDR2 is FVKESK. The junction had 0 bases not matched to a gene; V was cut back by 9 bases and J by 4 bases. The CDR3 DNA is TGTGCCAGGGGACAGGGTAATGAAAAACTGTTTTTT. Its translation: CARGQGNEKLFF.

The rearrangement links TRBV6-2 or TRBV6-3 to TRBJ2-7; D is ambiguous. The CDR3 is 14 residues long. The V end was cut by 4 bases, the J end by 5 bases, with 15 bases between. Per germline, CDR1 MNHEY and CDR2 SVGEGT. The CDR3 sequence: CASSSGVGHHEQYF. CDR3 DNA sequence: TGTGCCAGCAGTTCGGGCGTGGGTCATCACGAGCAGTACTTC.

The gene calls are TRBV11-2 and TRBJ1-4, with D unresolved. The germline V and J ends were trimmed by 1 base and 6 bases, with 9 bases remaining between them. Germline V gene data show CDR1 as SGHAT and CDR2 as FQNNGV. CDR3 length: 14 amino acids. CDR3: CASSLGAGDEKLFF. CDR3 sequence (DNA): TGTGCCAGCAGCTTAGGCGCTGGGGATGAAAAACTGTTTTTT.

The chain links TRBV7-2 to TRBJ2-3; 11 positions agree with TRBD2. This CDR3 comprises 19 residues. Germline V gene lookup returns CDR1 SGHTA and CDR2 FQGNSA. With V trimmed by 6 bases and J by 1 base, 15 bases remained unmatched. The CDR3 spells CASRQPGTSGSSGTDTQYF. In nucleotides, the CDR3 is TGTGCCAGCAGACAACCCGGTACTAGCGGGAGTTCCGGCACAGATACGCAGTATTTT.

The chain recombines TRBV28 with TRBJ2-4; D is unresolved. Matching the DNA end better, TRBJ2-7 makes the J call doubtful. This CDR3 has 13 amino acids. Germline lookup yields CDR1 MDHEN and CDR2 SYDVKM. CDR3 sequence: CASKEYSTYEQYF. Written as DNA, the CDR3 is TGTGCCAGCAAGGAATACAGTACCTACGAGCAGTACTTC.

The chain has TRBV12-3 or TRBV12-4 and TRBJ2-2; 8 bases are shared with TRBD1. J gave up 4 bases and V 2 bases, and 6 bases lay outside the gene matches. The CDR3 length is 16 residues. CDR3 residues: CASSLLTGQGTGELFF. The CDR3 region has the DNA TGTGCCAGCAGTTTACTAACAGGACAGGGCACCGGGGAGCTGTTTTTT.

The J gene is TRBJ2-7, the V gene TRBV6-5; a weak D match, TRBD1 (8 bases). The germline V gene has CDR1 MNHEY and CDR2 SVGAGI. V lost 6 bases, J lost 2 bases, and 20 bases lay in between. This CDR3 is 16 amino acids long. The CDR3 DNA reads as TGTGCCAGCAGAACTCCCACAGGGGGGGGAACCTACGAGCAGTACTTC. Protein product: CASRTPTGGGTYEQYF.

This clonotype appeared a single time. Written as DNA, the CDR3 is TGTGCCAGCAGAAACGGACAGGGGGCCTCTGGGGCCAACGTCCTGACTTTC. Protein: CASRNGQGASGANVLTF. The V gene is TRBV5-4, the J gene TRBJ2-6, with 11 bases lining up with TRBD1. The V gene end was trimmed by 5 bases and the J gene end by 0 bases; junction bases not matched to a gene: 4. The CDR3 runs to 17 residues. In germline, CDR1 is SGHNT, CDR2 YYREEE (reference sequence).

The chain recombines TRBV7-9 with TRBJ2-7; a possible D gene is TRBD2 (6 bases). The length of the CDR3 is 14 residues. The V end was cut by 1 base, the J end by 5 bases, with 12 bases between. The germline V gene has CDR1 SEHNR and CDR2 FQNEAQ (reference sequence). The CDR3 is CASSLVGGGNEQYF. For the CDR3, the DNA is TGTGCCAGCAGCTTAGTCGGGGGAGGAAACGAGCAGTACTTC.

In its sample, this clonotype was seen a few times. The chain is built from TRBV4-2 and TRBJ2-3; D unresolved. The CDR3 has 14 amino acids. Trimming shortened V by 3 bases and J by 2 bases, and 9 bases separated the two germline ends. Germline CDR1 LGHNA, CDR2 YNFKEQ. The CDR3: CASSQLEFTDTQYF. In nucleotides, the CDR3 is TGTGCCAGCAGCCAGCTGGAGTTCACAGATACGCAGTATTTT.

This clonotype was detected ten times or more. The V call is TRBV12-3 or TRBV12-4, the J call TRBJ2-5, with a tentative D call TRBD2 (6 bases). V was cut by 4 bases and J by 5 bases, with 17 bases left in between. The CDR3 contains 15 residues. In DNA, the CDR3 is TGTGCCAGCAGTTCCGGAGGTAGCGGATCGGAGACCCAGTACTTC. Amino acids: CASSSGGSGSETQYF.

The chain links TRBV12-3 or TRBV12-4 to TRBJ1-1; D might be TRBD1 (6 bases). Deletions cut 2 bases from V and 5 bases from J, with 15 bases between. The CDR3 runs to 15 residues. The CDR3 loop reads CASSLPRGGRTEAFF. The DNA for the CDR3 is TGTGCCAGCAGTTTACCCCGCGGGGGCCGAACTGAAGCTTTCTTT.

This rearrangement joins TRBV20-1 to TRBJ2-1; TRBD2 aligns across 9 bases. The CDR3 extends over 14 amino acids. Germline lookup yields CDR1 DFQATT and CDR2 SNEGSKA (reference sequence). V lost 4 bases and J lost 4; bases outside the gene matches: 5. The chain's CDR3 is CSATSGEPYNEQFF. The CDR3 nucleotides read TGCAGTGCTACTAGCGGGGAACCGTACAATGAGCAGTTCTTC.

V and J are TRBV7-2 and TRBJ2-7; unclear D gene. The J call may not be correct, given that the DNA end is closer to TRBJ2-5. The CDR3 loop spans 15 amino acids. The germline V gene has CDR1 SGHTA and CDR2 FQGNSA. CDR3 residues: CASSLVLVGQETQYF. The CDR3 coding sequence is TGTGCCAGCAGCTTAGTATTAGTGGGTCAAGAGACCCAGTACTTC.

The chain has TRBV7-2 and TRBJ2-3; D perhaps matches TRBD2 (5 bases). The CDR3 is 15 amino acids. Germline V gene data show CDR1 as SGHTA and CDR2 as FQGNSA. V was shortened by 2 bases and J by 0 bases, with 9 bases between the two germline ends. CDR3 bases: TGTGCCAGCAGCTTACGGGAAACTAGCACAGATACGCAGTATTTT. Translating gives CASSLRETSTDTQYF.

This clonotype occurred a few times. The J gene is TRBJ2-5, the V gene TRBV7-2, with 8 bases that match TRBD1. The germline V gene encodes CDR1 SGHTA and CDR2 FQGNSA. The CDR3 runs 17 residues. Trimming at V came to 0 bases and at J to 2 bases, leaving 8 bases not matched to a gene. The CDR3 DNA is TGTGCCAGCAGCTTAGCGACGGGGACAGGATTACAAGAGACCCAGTACTTC. Translated: CASSLATGTGLQETQYF.

The chain couples TRBV7-8 to TRBJ2-7; 10 nucleotides line up with TRBD1. The ends lost 5 bases at V and 3 bases at J; junction bases unmatched: 4. Germline V gene sequence: CDR1 SGHVS, CDR2 FQNEAQ. This CDR3 spans 14 amino acids. The CDR3 nucleotides are TGTGCCAGCAGCGTAGGGACAGGGGACTACGAGCAGTACTTC. It encodes CASSVGTGDYEQYF.

This clonotype was observed once. The chain joins TRBV24-1 to TRBJ1-4; no reliable D call. The CDR3 sequence is 13 residues long. The germline CDR1 and CDR2 sequences are KGHDR and SFDVKD. The CDR3 sequence is CATCGVPEEKLFF. For the CDR3, the DNA is TGTGCGACGTGTGGGGTCCCTGAGGAAAAACTGTTTTTT.

Only a few counts were recorded for this clonotype. The V call is TRBV20-1, the J call TRBJ2-4; D is perhaps TRBD2 (5 bases). The J call is uncertain, as TRBJ2-7 better fits the DNA end. Germline CDR1 reads DFQATT; CDR2 reads SNEGSKA (reference sequence). The CDR3 has 14 residues. DNA for the CDR3: TGCAGTGCTAGAGATACGACTACCTTATACGAGCAGTACTTC. Protein sequence: CSARDTTTLYEQYF.

The V and J genes are TRBV5-6 and TRBJ2-7, with 8 positions matching TRBD1. V dropped 2 bases and J dropped 0; count of bases not matched to a gene: 4. Per germline, CDR1 SGHDT and CDR2 YYEEEE. The CDR3 consists of 15 residues. CDR3 nucleotides: TGTGCCAGCAGCTTTGACAGGGGCAACTCCTACGAGCAGTACTTC. This sequence encodes CASSFDRGNSYEQYF.